This TCR beta chain was identified during a study of shared clonotypes between healthy human individuals. Each subset's genomic DNA was shared equally among a number of immunoSEQ plates. Sorted-subset replicate PCR reactions contained roughly 200 ng DNA, corresponding to approximately 30,000 T cell genomes. The repertoire was sequenced with immunoSEQ multiplex PCR; TCRdb's copy has only in-frame clones and lacks some. The repertoire holds around 600,000 clones, with around 97% as singletons. Comment on this clone: Its antigen is as yet unknown.

Findings and limits, study-wide: Read depth was anticipated to influence clonotype sharing among donors. Owing to a small donor count, the genetic and exposure-history diversity represented was limited.

This clonotype was sampled from a woman in her 30s in good health. Sequenced material: naive CD4+ T cells sorted from blood. Subset reported: CD45RA+ positively selected.

The CDR3 reads CASSLAPGEAFF. The CDR3, as DNA: TGTGCCAGCAGCTTAGCGCCAGGGGAAGCTTTCTTT. V is TRBV7-9 and J is TRBJ1-1; weak D call: TRBD1 (5 bases). This CDR3 contains 12 residues. V was shortened by 0 bases and J by 8 bases, with 7 bases between the two germline ends. Germline V gene sequence: CDR1 SEHNR, CDR2 FQNEAQ (reference sequence).